Presented here are 7 T cell receptor beta chains from one specimen sequenced in a study of T-cell memory formation after mild COVID-19. TCRdb re-analysed the 5' RACE reads in MiXCR, keeping a single row per CDR3 protein. The sample includes some 120,000 distinct CDR3 sequences, approximately 15% seen only once; the top ten take over 4%. The sample was PBMCs or a T cell subset sorted from them (not recorded which). These receptors came from a man younger than 35 who had mild COVID-19 (a few samples of this study predate the infection). Cell type and time point are not known.

Concerning this clonotype itself: A read error may account for a junction end that differs from germline. The gene calls are TRBV6-5 and TRBJ2-3, with 8 bases that match TRBD2. The germline V gene has CDR1 MNHEY and CDR2 SVGAGI. This CDR3 contains 15 residues. CDR3 residues: CPSSYFGGARDTQYF. As DNA, the CDR3 is TGTCCCAGCAGTTACTTCGGGGGGGCCCGGGATACGCAGTATTTT.

The chain couples TRBV11-2 to TRBJ2-7; D perhaps matches TRBD1 (5 bases). The CDR3 spans 15 residues. Trimming shortened V by 4 bases and J by 1 base, and 14 bases separated the two germline ends. Germline assignment: CDR1 SGHAT and CDR2 FQNNGV. DNA of the CDR3: TGTGCCAGCAGCTCGCTGTCCAGGGTATCCTACGAGCAGTACGTC. As protein: CASSSLSRVSYEQYV.

This clonotype came up a few times. This chain links TRBV4-3 with TRBJ2-5; 7 nucleotides agree with TRBD1. This CDR3 region has 14 residues. Germline V gives CDR1 LGHNA, CDR2 YSLEER. Trimming cost V 4 bases and J 4 bases; bases outside gene matches: 6. The CDR3 sequence: CASSPMTGRETQYF. In DNA, the CDR3 is TGCGCCAGCAGCCCAATGACAGGGCGAGAGACCCAGTACTTC.

The chain couples TRBV21-1 to TRBJ2-5; TRBD1, as called in the table, went unchecked against the DNA. TRBV21-1 is termed a pseudogene. The CDR3 length is 13 residues. The CDR3 DNA reads TGTGCCAGCAGCGTGCGAGGGGCAGAGACCCAGTACTTC. This encodes CASSVRGAETQYF.

As for this clonotype: A junction end diverges from the germline sequence, so it may reflect a read error. This chain links TRBV7-2 with TRBJ1-5; D possibly corresponds to TRBD1 (5 bases). Germline CDR1 and CDR2: SGHTA and FQGNSA. The CDR3 totals 16 residues. The DNA of the CDR3 is TGTGCCAGCAGCTTAGTTTCGACAGAAAGCAATCAGCACCAGCATTTT. Translated, it gives CASSLVSTESNQHQHF.

The sample holds a few counts of this clonotype. V and J are TRBV5-1 and TRBJ1-2, with 8 bases that match TRBD1. Losses at the gene ends were 4 bases for V and 8 bases for J; bases not matched to a gene: 10. The CDR3 covers 14 residues. CDR1 and CDR2 from the germline V gene are SGHRS and YFSETQ. CDR3: CASSAGQGAVGYTF. DNA for the CDR3: TGCGCCAGCAGCGCAGGACAGGGAGCAGTGGGCTACACCTTC.

CDR3 amino acids: CASGWSGQPQHF. The CDR3, as DNA: TGTGCCAGCGGATGGTCGGGTCAGCCCCAGCATTTT. The chain is built from TRBV28 and TRBJ1-5; D not certain. Trimming took 8 bases from V and 6 from J, leaving 11 bases between them. Germline values: CDR1 MDHEN, CDR2 SYDVKM. This CDR3 is built from 12 residues.